The 24 T cell receptor beta chains in this list originate from one sample, sequenced in a study of shared clonotypes between healthy human individuals. Sequencing was performed with immunoSEQ multiplex PCR; in TCRdb, only in-frame clones are kept and a portion is missing. The table includes millions of clones, 90% to 95% detected once. The source material was naive CD4+ T cells sorted from blood. Subset here: CD45RA+ positively selected. Every receptor here comes from a man aged 18 to 30 in good health.

This chain links TRBV10-3 with TRBJ2-7, with D maybe TRBD1 (6 bases). The CDR3 length is 15 residues. Trimming took 4 bases from V and 6 from J, leaving 19 bases between them. CDR1 and CDR2 (germline): ENHRY, SYGVKD. CDR3 bases: TGTGCCATCAGTGCCCCTCAGGGGACACAGACCGAGCAGTACTTC. Translation gives CAISAPQGTQTEQYF.

A note on this clone: This sample includes further DNA sequences coding for the same CDR3. The gene calls are TRBV7-2 and TRBJ2-7, with D tentatively TRBD2 (6 bases). This CDR3 has 14 amino acids. The germline V gene encodes CDR1 SGHTA and CDR2 FQGNSA. The ends were cut back, 1 base at V and 3 bases at J, with 10 bases in the middle. DNA for the CDR3: TGTGCCAGCAGCTTAGGGAGGGGCCACTACGAGCAGTACTTC. As protein: CASSLGRGHYEQYF. Full variable domain (rest looked up from reference TRBV7-2 and TRBJ2-7): GAGVSQSPSNKVTEKGKDVELRCDPISGHTALYWYRQSLGQGLEFLIYFQGNSAPDKSGLPSDRFSAERTGGSVSTLTIQRTQQEDSAVYLCASSLGRGHYEQYFGPGTRLTVT.

The chain uses TRBV5-1 and TRBJ1-1, with D perhaps matching TRBD1 (5 bases). CDR1 and CDR2 from the germline V gene are SGHRS and YFSETQ. CDR3 length equals 14 residues. V dropped 4 bases and J dropped 0 bases, with 10 bases sitting between them. CDR3 DNA sequence: TGCGCCAGCAGCCCGACAGCGATGAACACTGAAGCTTTCTTT. It specifies CASSPTAMNTEAFF.

V usage is TRBV9 and J usage is TRBJ2-2; D ambiguous. The CDR3 has 15 residues. Trimming took 0 bases from V and 3 from J, leaving 9 bases between them. In germline, CDR1 is SGDLS, CDR2 YYNGEE. CDR3 sequence: CASSVAPIYTGELFF. CDR3 in DNA: TGTGCCAGCAGCGTAGCGCCCATATACACCGGGGAGCTGTTTTTT.

This rearrangement joins TRBV30 to TRBJ2-3; D unclear. CDR1 GTSNPN and CDR2 SVGIG come from the germline V gene (reference sequence). The length of the CDR3 is 13 residues. V lost 5 bases and J 3 bases, leaving 12 bases between the germline ends. The CDR3 DNA follows: TGTGCCTGGCGAGAGGTAGGAACAGATACGCAGTATTTT. As protein: CAWREVGTDTQYF.

J is TRBJ2-5 and V is TRBV6-5; possibly TRBD1 for D (6 bases). V was trimmed by 0 bases and J by 5 bases, leaving 13 bases between them. Germline CDR1 MNHEY, CDR2 SVGAGI. The CDR3 is made up of 15 amino acids. Here the CDR3 reads CASSYSASRGETQYF. The CDR3 coding sequence is TGTGCCAGCAGTTACTCTGCTTCTAGGGGGGAGACCCAGTACTTC.

This clone was seen once. The V and J genes are TRBV10-2 and TRBJ2-7, with 7 bases lining up with TRBD1. The CDR3 covers 15 residues. J was trimmed by 5 bases and V by 6 bases; bases with no gene match: 13. CDR1 and CDR2 from the germline V gene are WSHSY and SAAADI. CDR3 loop: CASRRTRPGQDEQYF. Written as DNA, the CDR3 is TGCGCCAGCAGACGCACTCGACCCGGACAGGACGAGCAGTACTTC.

In this sample, this clone turned up a few times. The V call is TRBV30, the J call TRBJ1-5; no definite D call. The length of the CDR3 is 15 residues. Germline values: CDR1 GTSNPN, CDR2 SVGIG (reference sequence). V shed 2 bases and J shed 4 bases, with 15 bases lying between them. CDR3 DNA sequence: TGTGCCTGGAGTACCGTCGTGACGGGTAATCAGCCCCAGCATTTT. It codes for CAWSTVVTGNQPQHF.

This rearrangement joins TRBV5-1 to TRBJ1-3; TRBD1 is a possible D gene (5 bases). CDR3 length: 16 amino acids. The germline V gene encodes CDR1 SGHRS and CDR2 YFSETQ. The V end was cut by 0 bases, the J end by 0 bases, with 10 bases between. CDR3: CASSLGGPISGNTIYF. The CDR3 nucleotides read TGCGCCAGCAGCTTGGGGGGACCGATCTCTGGAAACACCATATATTTT. Based on the CDR3 plus reference TRBV5-1 and TRBJ1-3, the full variable domain is KAGVTQTPRYLIKTRGQQVTLSCSPISGHRSVSWYQQTPGQGLQFLFEYFSETQRNKGNFPGRFSGRQFSNSRSEMNVSTLELGDSALYLCASSLGGPISGNTIYFGEGSWLTVV.

The genes are TRBV27 and TRBJ1-1; 8 positions match TRBD1. CDR1 and CDR2 from the germline V gene are MNHEY and SMNVEV (reference sequence). Trimming removed 5 bases from V and 1 base from J; junction bases left unmatched: 6. The CDR3 has 15 residues. The CDR3 reads CASSPGTGRNTEAFF. CDR3 DNA: TGTGCCAGCAGTCCAGGGACAGGACGGAACACTGAAGCTTTCTTT.

V usage is TRBV19 and J usage is TRBJ1-4; D is unresolved. CDR1 is LNHDA and CDR2 is SQIVND in the germline V gene (reference sequence). V lost 5 bases and J lost 3, with 10 bases in between. There are 14 residues in the CDR3. CDR3 bases: TGTGCCAGTAGTCTCCCAGGAGCTAATGAAAAACTGTTTTTT. The encoded protein is CASSLPGANEKLFF.

The V and J genes are TRBV6-1 and TRBJ2-7; D unresolved. Trimming removed 2 bases at V and 2 bases at J, with 10 bases between. The length of the CDR3 is 14 residues. Looked up from germline, CDR1 is MNHNS and CDR2 is SASEGT. Here the CDR3 reads CASSELNWTYEQYF. The CDR3 DNA reads TGTGCCAGCAGTGAATTAAACTGGACCTACGAGCAGTACTTC.

Points on this clone: The same CDR3 can be traced to other DNA sequences in this sample. The CDR3 DNA reads TGCGCCAGTAGACGGGACCAAGAGACCCAGTACTTC. This codes for CASRRDQETQYF. V and J are TRBV5-1 and TRBJ2-5; D is undetermined. This CDR3 is built from 12 residues. CDR1 and CDR2 from the germline V gene are SGHRS and YFSETQ. Trimming stripped 8 bases from V and 0 bases from J, with 8 bases between.

A word on this clone: Additional DNA sequences in this sample encode the identical CDR3. The chain employs TRBV7-2 and TRBJ2-7; 8 bases fit TRBD2. The CDR3 sequence is 15 residues long. Germline trimming cut 1 base from V and 1 base from J; bases unmatched to any gene: 3. Germline-derived CDR1 and CDR2 are SGHTA and FQGNSA. CDR3 amino acids: CASSLGSGSSYEQYF. The CDR3 bases are TGTGCCAGCAGCTTAGGAAGCGGGAGTTCCTACGAGCAGTACTTC.

The chain combines TRBV4-2 with TRBJ1-4; D perhaps matches TRBD1 (5 bases). V was trimmed by 1 base and J by 5 bases, leaving 17 bases between them. The CDR3 is 17 amino acids. In germline, CDR1 is LGHNA, CDR2 YNFKEQ. CDR3 DNA sequence: TGTGCCAGCAGCCAAGGGGGGATGGCAGCAGCCAATGAAAAACTGTTTTTT. Translated: CASSQGGMAAANEKLFF.

Notes on this clone: One end of the junction fails to match germline, which may point to a read error. The rearrangement links TRBV4-1 to TRBJ2-7; D is perhaps TRBD2 (5 bases). The CDR3 loop spans 14 amino acids. The germline V gene encodes CDR1 MGHRA and CDR2 YSYEKL. CDR3 in amino acids: CASSQVTRGYEQYF. The CDR3 nucleotides read TGCGCCAGCAGTCAAGTGACCCGGGGTTACGAGCAGTACTTC.

The chain links TRBV19 to TRBJ2-7; TRBD2 matches 10 bases. The CDR3 length is 14 residues. V gave up 4 bases and J gave up 6 bases; unmatched junction bases: 6. The V gene's germline CDR1 is LNHDA and CDR2 SQIVND (reference sequence). This chain's CDR3 is CASSTASGGFEQYF. In DNA form, the CDR3 reads TGTGCCAGTAGTACGGCTAGCGGGGGTTTCGAGCAGTACTTC.

The rearrangement uses TRBV14 and TRBJ1-2; perhaps TRBD1 as D (5 bases). Germline V gene data show CDR1 as SGHDN and CDR2 as FVKESK. The CDR3 runs to 14 residues. The V gene lost 4 bases and the J gene lost 7 bases, with 16 bases spanning the gap. For the CDR3, the DNA is TGTGCCAGCAGCCCACGCGGGGGAAGTAGTGGCTACACCTTC. Translation gives CASSPRGGSSGYTF. Looking up the rest from reference TRBV14 and TRBJ1-2 gives the full variable domain: EAGVTQFPSHSVIEKGQTVTLRCDPISGHDNLYWYRRVMGKEIKFLLHFVKESKQDESGMPNNRFLAERTGGTYSTLKVQPAELEDSGVYFCASSPRGGSSGYTFGSGTRLTVV.

The chain joins TRBV2 to TRBJ1-2; D is perhaps TRBD1 (6 bases). Germline CDR1 is SNHLY and CDR2 is FYNNEI. Trimming left V 6 bases short and J 1 base short, with 15 bases between. This CDR3 has 15 residues. The chain's CDR3 is CASSVDRGFNYGYTF. CDR3 coding DNA: TGTGCCAGCAGCGTGGACAGAGGATTTAACTATGGCTACACCTTC.

J is TRBJ2-6 and V is TRBV7-8; the D is unclear. Trimming took off 4 bases at V and 0 bases at J, with 7 bases between the two ends. Germline CDR1 and CDR2: SGHVS and FQNEAQ. The CDR3 runs 15 residues. The CDR3, as DNA: TGTGCCAGCAGCTCCGTCAGCTCTGGGGCCAACGTCCTGACTTTC. Translated: CASSSVSSGANVLTF.

The chain couples TRBV5-4 to TRBJ1-1; TRBD1 agrees at 11 bases. This CDR3 spans 16 amino acids. Trimming cost V 3 bases and J 1 base; bases outside gene matches: 5. Germline lookup yields CDR1 SGHNT and CDR2 YYREEE (reference sequence). The DNA for the CDR3 is TGTGCCAGCAGCTCGGGACAGGGGGGCACGAACACTGAAGCTTTCTTT. Translated, it gives CASSSGQGGTNTEAFF. Drawing the rest from reference TRBV5-4 and TRBJ1-1, the complete variable domain is ETGVTQSPTHLIKTRGQQVTLRCSSQSGHNTVSWYQQALGQGPQFIFQYYREEENGRGNFPPRFSGLQFPNYSSELNVNALELDDSALYLCASSSGQGGTNTEAFFGQGTRLTVV.

Note on this clone: Since a much larger clone is just one base distant, this may be a read error. The V call is TRBV5-1, the J call TRBJ1-5; D ambiguous. The CDR3 contains 14 residues. V lost 2 bases and J 4 bases, leaving 10 bases between the germline ends. CDR1 and CDR2 (germline): SGHRS, YFSETQ. The CDR3 sequence: CASSLSRSNQPQHF. CDR3 DNA: TGCGCCAGCAGCTTAAGCAGGAGTAATCAGCCCCAGCATTTT.

The chain is built from TRBV2 and TRBJ1-2, with D unresolved. V gave up 6 bases and J gave up 2 bases, with 16 bases separating them. The CDR3 length is 15 residues. CDR1 is SNHLY and CDR2 is FYNNEI in the germline V gene. The CDR3 coding sequence is TGTGCCAGCAGGGACCAGCTTTGGGGAAACTATGGCTACACCTTC. Its protein is CASRDQLWGNYGYTF.

This clone was counted a few times. This CDR3 is also generated by other DNA sequences in the sample. The chain uses TRBV6-5 and TRBJ2-7, with 10 bases matching TRBD1. After removal of 2 bases from V and 3 bases from J, the junction contained 1 base not matched to a gene. This CDR3 has 14 amino acids. Germline V gene data show CDR1 as MNHEY and CDR2 as SVGAGI. The CDR3 region has the DNA TGTGCCAGCAGTTACCGGGACAGGGGCTACGAGCAGTACTTC. It yields the protein CASSYRDRGYEQYF.